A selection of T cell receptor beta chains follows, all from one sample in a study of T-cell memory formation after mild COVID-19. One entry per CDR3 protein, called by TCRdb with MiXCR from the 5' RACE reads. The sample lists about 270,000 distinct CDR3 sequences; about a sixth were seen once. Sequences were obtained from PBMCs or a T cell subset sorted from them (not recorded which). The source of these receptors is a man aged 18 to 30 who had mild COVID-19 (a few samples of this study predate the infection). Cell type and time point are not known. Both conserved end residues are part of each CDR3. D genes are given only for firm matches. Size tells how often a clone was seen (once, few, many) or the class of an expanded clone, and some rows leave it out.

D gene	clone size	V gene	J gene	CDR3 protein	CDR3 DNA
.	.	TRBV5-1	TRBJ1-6	CASSFFPGNNSPLHF	TGCGCCAGCAGCTTTTTCCCCGGTAATAATTCACCCCTCCACTTT
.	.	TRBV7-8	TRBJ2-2	CASSPMITGELFF	TGTGCCAGCAGCCCTATGATCACCGGGGAGCTGTTTTTT
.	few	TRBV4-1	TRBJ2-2	CASSQGVTNTGELFF	TGCGCCAGCAGCCAAGGAGTTACGAACACCGGGGAGCTGTTTTTT
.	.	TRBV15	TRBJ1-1	CATSRENGEAFF	TGTGCCACCAGCAGAGAGAACGGAGAAGCTTTCTTT
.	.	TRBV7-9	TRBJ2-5	CASSQHDGPETQYF	TGTGCCAGCAGCCAGCATGACGGTCCAGAGACCCAGTACTTC
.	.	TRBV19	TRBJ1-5	CASSIVPLLLQPQHF	TGTGCCAGTAGTATTGTCCCCCTTTTATTGCAGCCCCAGCATTTT
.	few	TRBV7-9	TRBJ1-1	CASSGRGNTEAFF	TGTGCCAGCAGCGGTCGCGGGAACACTGAAGCTTTCTTT
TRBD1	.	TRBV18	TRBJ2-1	CASSLRETGVNEQFF	TGTGCCAGCTCACTGAGGGAGACAGGGGTAAATGAGCAGTTCTTC
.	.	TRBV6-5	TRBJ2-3	CATSGRGHSDTQYF	TGTGCCACCTCGGGGAGGGGGCACTCAGATACGCAGTATTTT
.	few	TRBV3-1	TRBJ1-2	CASSPLRRGGYTF	TGTGCCAGCAGCCCCCTCAGGAGGGGTGGCTACACCTTC
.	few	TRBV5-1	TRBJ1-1	CASSLESGATEAFF	TGCGCCAGCAGCTTGGAATCCGGGGCTACTGAAGCTTTCTTT
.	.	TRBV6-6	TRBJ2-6	CASSYGLSYSGANVLTF	TGTGCCAGCAGTTACGGTCTCTCCTACTCTGGGGCCAACGTCCTGACTTTC
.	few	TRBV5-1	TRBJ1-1	CASSFRDRLNTEAFF	TGCGCCAGCAGCTTCCGGGACCGATTGAACACTGAAGCTTTCTTT
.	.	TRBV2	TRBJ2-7	CASSDGVRSGEQYF	TGTGCCAGCAGTGATGGGGTTAGGTCGGGAGAGCAGTACTTC
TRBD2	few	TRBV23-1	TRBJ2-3	CASSQSEALARGTDTQYF	TGCGCCAGCAGTCAATCTGAGGCACTAGCGAGGGGTACAGATACGCAGTATTTT
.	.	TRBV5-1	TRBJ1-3	CASSEAGVRGNTIYF	TGCGCCAGCAGCGAAGCAGGGGTGCGAGGAAACACCATATATTTT
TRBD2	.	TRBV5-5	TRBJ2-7	CASSLGLAGGEQYF	TGTGCCAGCAGCTTGGGACTAGCGGGAGGCGAGCAGTACTTC
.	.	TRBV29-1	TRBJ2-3	CSVGGLVDTQYF	TGCAGCGTTGGGGGGCTGGTAGATACGCAGTATTTT
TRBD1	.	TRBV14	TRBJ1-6	CASSPFKKTGGGRLSYNSPLHF	TGTGCCAGCAGCCCCTTTAAAAAGACAGGGGGAGGAAGATTGTCCTATAATTCACCCCTCCACTTT
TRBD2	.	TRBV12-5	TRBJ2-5	CASGLGPSGWKETQYF	TGTGCTAGTGGTTTGGGACCTAGCGGCTGGAAAGAGACCCAGTACTTC
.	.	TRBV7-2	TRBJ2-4	CASSLGSWGGKNIQYF	TGTGCCAGCAGCTTAGGGTCCTGGGGAGGCAAAAACATTCAGTACTTC
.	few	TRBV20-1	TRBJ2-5	CSARTDQETQYF	TGCAGTGCTAGAACGGACCAAGAGACCCAGTACTTC